Presented here are 9 T cell receptor beta chains from one specimen sequenced in a study of blood T cells in healthy people across ages. The use of a sample-barcoded 5' primer and a J-beta primer mix characterized a second PCR of about 7 to 12 cycles. TCRdb itself ran the 5' RACE reads through MiXCR, one entry per CDR3 protein. Of fewer than 1 million distinct CDR3 sequences in the sample, around 43% are singletons; the top ten hold about 21%. The sample was blood. All receptors come from a man aged 55 to 70 in good health.

The chain is built from TRBV10-3 and TRBJ1-5, with D unclear. V dropped 0 bases and J dropped 3 bases, with 9 bases sitting between them. Germline CDR1 is ENHRY and CDR2 is SYGVKD. The CDR3 runs to 15 residues. Here the CDR3 reads CAISESGGFNQPQHF. In DNA form, the CDR3 reads TGTGCCATCAGTGAGTCAGGAGGATTCAATCAGCCCCAGCATTTT.

V is TRBV10-2 and J is TRBJ2-3, with 8 bases fitting TRBD2. This CDR3 spans 16 amino acids. In germline, CDR1 is WSHSY, CDR2 SAAADI. The V and J ends lost 7 bases and 0 bases, in that order; junction bases with no gene match: 9. CDR3: CASKMRSGTSTDTQYF. For the CDR3, the DNA is TGCGCCAGCAAGATGCGTAGCGGGACTAGCACAGATACGCAGTATTTT.

The V and J genes are TRBV5-1 and TRBJ2-6, with 9 bases that match TRBD1. The CDR3 loop spans 18 amino acids. V shed 4 bases, J shed 1 base, and the junction held 9 bases outside the gene matches. The V gene's germline CDR1 is SGHRS and CDR2 YFSETQ. The CDR3 loop reads CASSPSGQGGSGANVLTF. The CDR3 DNA sequence: TGCGCCAGCAGCCCCTCGGGACAGGGTGGATCTGGGGCCAACGTCCTGACTTTC.

The chain recombines TRBV12-3 or TRBV12-4 with TRBJ2-7; D possibly uses TRBD1 or TRBD2 (5 bases each). The V end lost 8 bases, the J end lost 2 bases, and 13 bases lay between the germline ends. CDR3 size: 13 residues. CDR3 bases: TGTGCCAGCCGAAGGGACCAGACCTACGAGCAGTACTTC. Translation: CASRRDQTYEQYF.

V and J are TRBV10-3 and TRBJ1-2, with unresolved D. V shed 3 bases and J shed 4 bases, with 9 bases lying between them. In germline, CDR1 is ENHRY, CDR2 SYGVKD. The CDR3 consists of 13 residues. CDR3 sequence (DNA): TGTGCCATCAGTGATACCACAGTCTATGGCTACACCTTC. The encoded protein is CAISDTTVYGYTF.

V gene TRBV27 combines with J gene TRBJ2-7, with TRBD1 matching over 7 bases. Germline V CDR1 and CDR2: MNHEY, SMNVEV (reference sequence). This CDR3 is 14 amino acids long. With 8 bases clipped from V and 3 bases from J, the junction kept 10 bases outside the gene matches. DNA of the CDR3: TGTGCCAGCCAGCGACAGGGTGGGTACTACGAGCAGTACTTC. Its translation: CASQRQGGYYEQYF.

A few counts support this clonotype. The chain recombines TRBV7-8 with TRBJ2-5; 12 nucleotides match TRBD2. Germline V lookup: CDR1 SGHVS, CDR2 FQNEAQ. The junction had 2 bases not matched to a gene; V was cut back by 5 bases and J by 1 base. This CDR3 spans 15 amino acids. The CDR3 DNA reads TGTGCCAGCAGCCCTAGCGGGGGGGCCCAAGAGACCCAGTACTTC. Protein: CASSPSGGAQETQYF.

This clonotype occurred a few times. CDR3 in amino acids: CASSYMTGGYEQYF. Written as DNA, the CDR3 is TGTGCCAGCAGCTATATGACAGGGGGCTACGAGCAGTACTTC. The chain is built from TRBV6-5 and TRBJ2-7; TRBD1 matches 9 bases. Per the germline V gene, CDR1 is MNHEY and CDR2 is SVGAGI. After removal of 6 bases from V and 3 bases from J, the junction contained 6 bases not matched to a gene. CDR3 length: 14 residues.

The sample holds a few counts of this clonotype. This chain connects TRBV20-1 to TRBJ1-2; D ambiguous. This CDR3 contains 14 residues. V gave up 0 bases and J gave up 4 bases, with 12 bases separating them. Germline assignment: CDR1 DFQATT and CDR2 SNEGSKA (reference sequence). The CDR3 protein is CSARDLGEPYGYTF. CDR3 nucleotide sequence: TGCAGTGCTAGAGATCTGGGCGAGCCCTATGGCTACACCTTC.